These 24 T cell receptor beta chains were all obtained from the same sample, sequenced in a study of shared T cell receptors in the human thymus. The assay was immunoSEQ multiplex PCR, and TCRdb's table has in-frame clones only and misses some. The profile covers approximately 660,000 clones, with around nine tenths appearing a single time and about 0.01% taken by the ten largest. A further study also used this sample, focusing on human thymus T cells.

The specimen was thymocytes. All receptors come from a boy younger than two with a congenital heart defect.

The DNA of the CDR3 is TGTGCCATCAGTGTCCTTACTAGCGGGAGAGACCCTCCCGAGGGGGAGACCCAGTACTTC. This sequence encodes CAISVLTSGRDPPEGETQYF. The chain employs TRBV10-3 and TRBJ2-5; 11 bases line up with TRBD2. The germline CDR1 and CDR2 sequences are ENHRY and SYGVKD. The trim removed 4 bases at V and 5 bases at J, leaving 21 bases unmatched. CDR3 length: 20 amino acids.

The chain uses TRBV7-2 and TRBJ2-7; 7 bases match TRBD2. V trimming: 2 bases; J trimming: 6 bases; junction bases outside the gene matches: 13. Per the germline V gene, CDR1 is SGHTA and CDR2 is FQGNSA. The CDR3 runs to 16 residues. The CDR3 DNA reads as TGTGCCAGCAGCTTACGCCAGGGACTAACACCGTCCGAGCAGTACTTC. Its protein product is CASSLRQGLTPSEQYF. Complete variable domain (other parts from reference TRBV7-2 and TRBJ2-7): GAGVSQSPSNKVTEKGKDVELRCDPISGHTALYWYRQSLGQGLEFLIYFQGNSAPDKSGLPSDRFSAERTGGSVSTLTIQRTQQEDSAVYLCASSLRQGLTPSEQYFGPGTRLTVT.

On this clone: At one end, the junction sequence differs from germline, possibly due to a read error. V and J are TRBV6-6 and TRBJ1-6; a possible D gene is TRBD1 (5 bases). The CDR3 is made up of 14 amino acids. Germline lookup yields CDR1 MNHNY and CDR2 SVGAGI (reference sequence). The CDR3 DNA reads as TGTGCTAGCACTAGCGGCAGGGCTAATTCACCCCTCCACTTT. Translating gives CASTSGRANSPLHF.

The rearrangement links TRBV6-5 to TRBJ1-3; no clear D gene. The germline gives CDR1 MNHEY, CDR2 SVGAGI. With 0 bases removed from V and 0 bases from J, the gap between germline ends came to 9 bases. The CDR3 covers 16 residues. The CDR3 DNA reads as TGTGCCAGCAGTTACTCTCCGGGGATCTCTGGAAACACCATATATTTT. Translation gives CASSYSPGISGNTIYF.

The CDR3 loop is CATSRRGGDWETQYF. Written as DNA, the CDR3 is TGTGCCACCAGCCGCCGGGGGGGGGATTGGGAGACCCAGTACTTC. J is TRBJ2-5 and V is TRBV15, with 8 bases matching TRBD2. The CDR3 consists of 15 residues. V dropped 5 bases and J dropped 5; count of bases not matched to a gene: 10. Looked up from germline, CDR1 is LNHNV and CDR2 is YYDKDF (reference sequence).

The V gene is TRBV9, the J gene TRBJ2-5, with 14 positions matching TRBD2. The assigned J gene may be wrong: the sequence end matches TRBJ2-7 better. This CDR3 contains 16 residues. CDR1 SGDLS and CDR2 YYNGEE come from the germline V gene. In DNA, the CDR3 is TGTGCCAGCAGCGCACGACTAGCGGGAGGGACCTACGAGCAGTACTTC. The encoded protein is CASSARLAGGTYEQYF.

This clone has a handful of counts. The J gene is TRBJ1-4, the V gene TRBV4-3; tentatively, D is TRBD1 (5 bases). This CDR3 is 15 amino acids long. Trimming stripped 0 bases from V and 7 bases from J, with 12 bases between. The germline V gene encodes CDR1 LGHNA and CDR2 YSLEER. The CDR3 nucleotides are TGCGCCAGCAGCCAAGATGAAGGAGGGACTGAAAAACTGTTTTTT. It translates to CASSQDEGGTEKLFF.

The chain joins TRBV27 to TRBJ2-1; maybe TRBD2 (5 bases). The CDR3 is made up of 16 amino acids. Germline-derived CDR1 and CDR2 are MNHEY and SMNVEV (reference sequence). Trimming cost V 7 bases and J 4 bases, with 20 bases left between them. CDR3 in amino acids: CASTRELADSYNEQFF. The CDR3 bases are TGTGCCAGCACCCGAGAGCTGGCGGACTCTTACAATGAGCAGTTCTTC.

This clone occurred a few times. This chain connects TRBV7-2 to TRBJ1-3; weak D call: TRBD1 (5 bases). Germline loops: CDR1 SGHTA, CDR2 FQGNSA. The CDR3 extends over 17 amino acids. With 2 bases removed from V and 0 bases from J, the gap between germline ends came to 14 bases. The CDR3 loop is CASSLRGGHVSGNTIYF. In DNA form, the CDR3 reads TGTGCCAGCAGCTTAAGGGGAGGACACGTCTCTGGAAACACCATATATTTT.

This clone has a single count. The chain recombines TRBV7-2 with TRBJ2-3, with TRBD2 matching 7 bases. There are 15 residues in the CDR3. Germline CDR1 reads SGHTA; CDR2 reads FQGNSA. V shed 8 bases, J shed 1 base, and the junction held 9 bases outside the gene matches. The CDR3 loop is CASGSSSGRTDTQYF. DNA for the CDR3: TGTGCCAGCGGATCCTCTAGCGGCCGCACAGATACGCAGTATTTT.

The rearrangement joins TRBV6-5 to TRBJ2-1; D gene unclear. Trimming removed 5 bases from V and 7 bases from J, with 6 bases in between. From germline, CDR1 is MNHEY and CDR2 SVGAGI. There are 11 residues in the CDR3. The CDR3 DNA reads TGTGCCAGCAGTCCTAGAAATGAGCAGTTCTTC. Amino acids: CASSPRNEQFF.

In this sample, this clone turned up a few times. This chain links TRBV10-3 with TRBJ2-7, with 9 bases identical to TRBD1. Germline CDR1 reads ENHRY; CDR2 reads SYGVKD. The ends lost 10 bases at V and 3 bases at J; junction bases unmatched: 7. The CDR3 loop spans 13 amino acids. CDR3 DNA: TGTGCCAGCAAGGGGACAGGGATCTACGAGCAGTACTTC. Residues: CASKGTGIYEQYF.

The genes are TRBV4-3 and TRBJ2-7; 7 bases fit TRBD1. The CDR3 runs 15 residues. After removal of 2 bases from V and 0 bases from J, the junction contained 4 bases not matched to a gene. Germline CDR1 LGHNA, CDR2 YSLEER. The CDR3 region is CASSQIQGSSYEQYF. The CDR3 DNA sequence: TGCGCCAGCAGCCAAATACAGGGGAGCTCCTACGAGCAGTACTTC.

The CDR3: CASSRAGEALYEQYF. The DNA for the CDR3 is TGTGCCAGCAGCCGAGCGGGAGAGGCCCTCTACGAGCAGTACTTC. The gene calls are TRBV14 and TRBJ2-7; 8 bases are shared with TRBD2. Losses at the gene ends were 4 bases for V and 3 bases for J; bases not matched to a gene: 8. The CDR3 consists of 15 residues. CDR1 SGHDN and CDR2 FVKESK come from the germline V gene.

The V gene is TRBV4-2, the J gene TRBJ2-6, with D unresolved. V lost 3 bases and J lost 2, with 8 bases in between. The CDR3 has 15 amino acids. Germline lookup yields CDR1 LGHNA and CDR2 YNFKEQ. CDR3 DNA: TGTGCCAGCAGCCAGCAGAACCCTGGGGCCAACGTCCTGACTTTC. Its protein is CASSQQNPGANVLTF.

This chain links TRBV5-1 with TRBJ2-1, with 8 bases fitting TRBD2. CDR1 SGHRS and CDR2 YFSETQ come from the germline V gene. V lost 4 bases and J lost 3; bases outside the gene matches: 18. The CDR3 covers 19 residues. The chain's CDR3 is CASSLGGLAAGVRYNEQFF. CDR3 DNA sequence: TGCGCCAGCAGCCTGGGGGGGCTAGCAGCGGGAGTCCGCTACAATGAGCAGTTCTTC. The complete variable domain, with remaining parts taken from reference TRBV5-1 and TRBJ2-1, reads KAGVTQTPRYLIKTRGQQVTLSCSPISGHRSVSWYQQTPGQGLQFLFEYFSETQRNKGNFPGRFSGRQFSNSRSEMNVSTLELGDSALYLCASSLGGLAAGVRYNEQFFGPGTRLTVL.

The CDR3 protein is CASSLAQKQPQHF. CDR3 DNA: TGTGCCAGCAGTTTAGCTCAGAAGCAGCCCCAGCATTTT. The genes are TRBV28 and TRBJ1-5; D is unresolved. V gave up 2 bases and J gave up 7 bases, with 9 bases separating them. This CDR3 has 13 amino acids. The germline V gene encodes CDR1 MDHEN and CDR2 SYDVKM.

The rearrangement joins TRBV7-6 to TRBJ2-7; 11 bases are a match to TRBD1. Germline V gives CDR1 SGHVS, CDR2 FNYEAQ. This CDR3 comprises 16 residues. Trimming removed 0 bases from V and 7 bases from J; junction bases left unmatched: 8. DNA of the CDR3: TGTGCCAGCAGCTTAGCCATAGGACAGGGGGCGGGGGAGCAGTACTTC. Translating gives CASSLAIGQGAGEQYF.

This clone turned up a few times. V gene TRBV5-4 combines with J gene TRBJ2-3; 10 bases are a match to TRBD1. V lost 4 bases, J lost 1 base, and 18 bases stayed unmatched. Per the germline V gene, CDR1 is SGHNT and CDR2 is YYREEE (reference sequence). The CDR3 is 20 amino acids. CDR3 nucleotides: TGTGCCAGCAGCCCCGGACCGGGACAGGGGACGGGGGCGGGCACAGATACGCAGTATTTT. Translation: CASSPGPGQGTGAGTDTQYF.

This chain uses TRBV10-3 with TRBJ2-2, with 10 bases lining up with TRBD1. There are 17 residues in the CDR3. The V segment lost 5 bases and the J segment 2 bases; nucleotides outside the gene matches: 8. Per the germline V gene, CDR1 is ENHRY and CDR2 is SYGVKD. The CDR3: CAISRAGTGVNTGELFF. Here the CDR3 DNA reads TGTGCCATCAGTCGGGCCGGGACAGGGGTAAACACCGGGGAGCTGTTTTTT.

This clone was seen just once. V and J are TRBV5-4 and TRBJ2-1; tentative D call: TRBD2 (5 bases). The CDR3 has 12 amino acids. Trimming took off 4 bases at V and 9 bases at J, with 11 bases between the two ends. Germline V CDR1 and CDR2: SGHNT, YYREEE (reference sequence). The CDR3 region is CASSNDYAEQFF. The CDR3 DNA reads TGTGCCAGCAGCAACGACTATGCTGAGCAGTTCTTC.

This clone was found once. V usage is TRBV21-1 and J usage is TRBJ2-7; the table gives TRBD1 as D, unverified against the DNA. TRBV21-1 is termed a pseudogene. This CDR3 has 16 amino acids. CDR3 DNA: TGTGCCAGCAGCACTAAGGGACAGGAAAGCCCCTACGAGCAGTACTTC. As protein: CASSTKGQESPYEQYF.

The chain employs TRBV5-1 and TRBJ2-7; 8 bases are a match to TRBD1. Germline trimming cut 2 bases from V and 2 bases from J; bases unmatched to any gene: 9. Germline values: CDR1 SGHRS, CDR2 YFSETQ. This CDR3 is built from 16 residues. Written as DNA, the CDR3 is TGCGCCAGCAGCTTCCGATCAGGGGGCGCACCCTACGAGCAGTACTTC. Translated, it gives CASSFRSGGAPYEQYF. The whole variable domain, remainder taken from reference TRBV5-1 and TRBJ2-7, is KAGVTQTPRYLIKTRGQQVTLSCSPISGHRSVSWYQQTPGQGLQFLFEYFSETQRNKGNFPGRFSGRQFSNSRSEMNVSTLELGDSALYLCASSFRSGGAPYEQYFGPGTRLTVT.

V gene TRBV19 combines with J gene TRBJ1-2; 7 bases are shared with TRBD1. The germline V gene encodes CDR1 LNHDA and CDR2 SQIVND (reference sequence). This CDR3 has 14 residues. The trim removed 5 bases at V and 7 bases at J, leaving 10 bases unmatched. The CDR3 here is CASSADRAPFGYTF. In DNA form, the CDR3 reads TGTGCCAGTAGTGCTGACAGGGCCCCCTTTGGCTACACCTTC. Full variable domain (outside the CDR3, taken from reference TRBV19 and TRBJ1-2): DGGITQSPKYLFRKEGQNVTLSCEQNLNHDAMYWYRQDPGQGLRLIYYSQIVNDFQKGDIAEGYSVSREKKESFPLTVTSAQKNPTAFYLCASSADRAPFGYTFGSGTRLTVV.